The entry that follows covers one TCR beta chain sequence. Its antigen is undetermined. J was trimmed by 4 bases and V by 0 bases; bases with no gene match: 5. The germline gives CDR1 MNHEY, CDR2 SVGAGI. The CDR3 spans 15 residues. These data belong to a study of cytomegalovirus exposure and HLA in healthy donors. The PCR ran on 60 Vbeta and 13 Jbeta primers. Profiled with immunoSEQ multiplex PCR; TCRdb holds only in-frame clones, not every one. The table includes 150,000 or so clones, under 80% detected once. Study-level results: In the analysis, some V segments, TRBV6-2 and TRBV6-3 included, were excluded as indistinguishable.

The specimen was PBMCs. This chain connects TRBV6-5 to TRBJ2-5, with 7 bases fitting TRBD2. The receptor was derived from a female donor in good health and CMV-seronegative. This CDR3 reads CASSYSGLGRETQYF. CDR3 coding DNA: TGTGCCAGCAGTTACTCCGGACTAGGTCGAGAGACCCAGTACTTC.